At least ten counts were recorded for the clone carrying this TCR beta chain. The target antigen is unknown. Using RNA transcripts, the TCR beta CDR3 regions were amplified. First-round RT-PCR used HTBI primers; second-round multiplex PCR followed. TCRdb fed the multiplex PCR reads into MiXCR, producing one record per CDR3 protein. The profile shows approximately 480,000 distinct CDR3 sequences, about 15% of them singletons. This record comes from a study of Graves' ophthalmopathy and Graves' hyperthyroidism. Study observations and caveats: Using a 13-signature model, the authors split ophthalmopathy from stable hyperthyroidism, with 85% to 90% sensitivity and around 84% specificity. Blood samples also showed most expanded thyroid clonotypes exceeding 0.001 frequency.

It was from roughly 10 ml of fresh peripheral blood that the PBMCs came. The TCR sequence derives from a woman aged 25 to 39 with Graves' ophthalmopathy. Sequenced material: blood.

CDR3 in DNA: TGTGCCAGCAGTTTATCGGGCGGACACGAGCAGTACTTC. Protein: CASSLSGGHEQYF. The V call is TRBV27, the J call TRBJ2-7, with D hard to call. Germline V CDR1 and CDR2: MNHEY, SMNVEV (reference sequence). CDR3 size: 13 residues. Trimming shortened V by 0 bases and J by 5 bases, and 8 bases separated the two germline ends.